One and the same sample provided the 19 T cell receptor beta chains below, sequenced in a study of cytomegalovirus exposure and HLA in healthy donors. The PCR contained 60 Vbeta and 13 Jbeta primers. The table came from immunoSEQ multiplex PCR; TCRdb's copy has only in-frame clones and leaves some out. The repertoire has more than 75,000 clones, around 79% of them found once; the top ten carry 14% to 15%. The sample taken for sequencing was PBMCs. The receptors come from a woman between 35 and 50 years old in good health and CMV-seropositive.

V and J are TRBV29-1 and TRBJ1-2; 7 bases agree with TRBD1. Trimming took 3 bases from V and 2 from J; bases not matched to a gene: 6. This CDR3 is built from 14 residues. The germline V gene has CDR1 SQVTM and CDR2 ANQGSEA. This CDR3 reads CSVDSGTENYGYTF. The CDR3 region has the DNA TGCAGCGTTGATTCCGGGACAGAAAACTATGGCTACACCTTC.

The genes are TRBV6-5 and TRBJ1-1; D possibly corresponds to TRBD1 (6 bases). Looked up from germline, CDR1 is MNHEY and CDR2 is SVGAGI. The V gene lost 6 bases and the J gene lost 2 bases, with 13 bases spanning the gap. The CDR3 has 14 residues. CDR3 in amino acids: CASRPGQLNTEAFF. The CDR3 nucleotides read TGTGCCAGCAGGCCGGGACAACTAAACACTGAAGCTTTCTTT.

This clone is a singleton in its sample. The chain uses TRBV7-2 and TRBJ1-2; 7 bases line up with TRBD1. Trimming removed 4 bases from V and 4 bases from J; junction bases left unmatched: 12. This CDR3 is 16 amino acids long. Per the germline V gene, CDR1 is SGHTA and CDR2 is FQGNSA. CDR3 protein: CASSSGNRGIGYGYTF. CDR3 nucleotides: TGTGCCAGCAGCTCAGGGAACAGGGGTATTGGCTATGGCTACACCTTC.

The gene calls are TRBV7-2 and TRBJ1-5, with no clear D. V was shortened by 5 bases and J by 2 bases, with 13 bases between the two germline ends. The CDR3 is made up of 15 amino acids. Germline assignment: CDR1 SGHTA and CDR2 FQGNSA. The CDR3 protein is CASSPRMGGNQPQHF. In DNA form, the CDR3 reads TGTGCCAGCAGCCCGAGAATGGGCGGCAATCAGCCCCAGCATTTT.

The V gene is TRBV4-3, the J gene TRBJ2-7, with D unclear. V lost 4 bases and J lost 3, with 10 bases in between. The CDR3 length is 13 residues. Germline V gene sequence: CDR1 LGHNA, CDR2 YSLEER. Written as DNA, the CDR3 is TGCGCCAGCAGCCCAGATTCCGGCTACGAGCAGTACTTC. Protein product: CASSPDSGYEQYF.

V gene TRBV29-1 combines with J gene TRBJ2-2, with 10 bases matching TRBD1. There are 13 residues in the CDR3. Per germline, CDR1 SQVTM and CDR2 ANQGSEA. V was clipped by 8 bases and J by 5 bases; unmatched bases: 5. In DNA, the CDR3 is TGCAGCATAGGACAGGGGGAAACCGGGGAGCTGTTTTTT. The encoded protein is CSIGQGETGELFF.

The chain recombines TRBV18 with TRBJ1-1, with 7 bases aligning to TRBD1. CDR1 is KGHSH and CDR2 is LQKENI in the germline V gene. The CDR3 extends over 14 amino acids. V shed 6 bases and J 3 bases; nucleotides not matched to a gene: 7. CDR3 residues: CASSHDTGDTEAFF. The CDR3 DNA is TGTGCCAGCTCCCACGACACAGGGGACACTGAAGCTTTCTTT.

The gene calls are TRBV11-2 and TRBJ2-5; the D gene is possibly TRBD2 (7 bases). V lost 2 bases and J 5 bases, leaving 18 bases between the germline ends. CDR3 length equals 16 residues. Per germline, CDR1 SGHAT and CDR2 FQNNGV. The CDR3 coding sequence is TGTGCCAGCAGCTTACAGGGGATACTAGCGAGGGAGACCCAGTACTTC. This codes for CASSLQGILARETQYF.

The rearrangement joins TRBV6-5 to TRBJ2-5; possible D gene TRBD2, 6 bases. Germline V gene sequence: CDR1 MNHEY, CDR2 SVGAGI. V was trimmed by 0 bases and J by 3 bases, leaving 8 bases between them. The CDR3 runs to 14 residues. CDR3 sequence reads: CASSYSWGEETQYF. CDR3 in DNA: TGTGCCAGCAGTTACTCCTGGGGGGAAGAGACCCAGTACTTC.

CDR3 DNA: TGTGCCAGTAGTGGTGGGCTCTCGGGCGGGGAGACCCAGTACTTC. As protein: CASSGGLSGGETQYF. The chain links TRBV19 to TRBJ2-5, with a tentative D call TRBD2 (5 bases). With 5 bases removed from V and 5 bases from J, the gap between germline ends came to 18 bases. This CDR3 spans 15 amino acids. Germline V gives CDR1 LNHDA, CDR2 SQIVND (reference sequence).

This clone was seen a single time. At one end, the junction sequence differs from germline, possibly due to a read error. V gene TRBV6-5 combines with J gene TRBJ2-7, with D possibly TRBD2 on 6 matching bases. The CDR3 length is 16 residues. From germline, CDR1 is MNHEY and CDR2 SVGAGI. This CDR3 reads CAGSYGGTKASYEQYF. As DNA, the CDR3 is TGTGCCGGCAGTTACGGCGGGACCAAAGCCTCCTACGAGCAGTACTTC.

The chain uses TRBV4-1 and TRBJ1-1; D remains unclear. Trimming pared 5 bases from V and 1 base from J, leaving 8 bases between. Germline lookup yields CDR1 MGHRA and CDR2 YSYEKL. The CDR3 runs 13 residues. The CDR3 DNA reads TGCGCCAGCAGCATAACACGGAACACTGAAGCTTTCTTT. It is translated as CASSITRNTEAFF.

This clone was recorded once. V gene TRBV19 combines with J gene TRBJ1-5; D is undetermined. The CDR3 is 14 amino acids. From germline, CDR1 is LNHDA and CDR2 SQIVND (reference sequence). The ends were cut back, 6 bases at V and 6 bases at J, with 15 bases in the middle. The CDR3 region is CASRDILESQPQHF. The CDR3, as DNA: TGTGCCAGTAGAGACATCCTCGAAAGTCAGCCCCAGCATTTT.

The J gene is TRBJ1-1, the V gene TRBV7-3; the D is unclear. CDR3 length: 14 amino acids. Germline CDR1 reads SGHTA; CDR2 reads FQGTGA. V was trimmed by 2 bases and J by 3 bases, leaving 10 bases between them. The CDR3 sequence is CASSLFGGDTEAFF. The CDR3 DNA reads TGTGCCAGCAGCTTATTCGGTGGAGACACTGAAGCTTTCTTT.

This clone was seen more than once but under ten times. The chain recombines TRBV6-1 with TRBJ2-7; the D gene is possibly TRBD2 (5 bases). V was shortened by 9 bases and J by 0 bases, with 15 bases between the two germline ends. The CDR3 consists of 14 residues. The V gene's germline CDR1 is MNHNS and CDR2 SASEGT. For the CDR3, the DNA is TGTGCCAGTGCTAGGGAGAGTCGCTCCTACGAGCAGTACTTC. It translates to CASARESRSYEQYF.

This clone was counted between two and nine times. V is TRBV9 and J is TRBJ1-1; 7 bases fit TRBD1. Germline CDR1 and CDR2: SGDLS and YYNGEE. With V trimmed by 2 bases and J by 3 bases, 4 bases remained unmatched. The CDR3 spans 14 residues. This chain's CDR3 is CASSVGTEHTEAFF. CDR3 nucleotide sequence: TGTGCCAGCAGCGTGGGGACAGAACACACTGAAGCTTTCTTT.

This clone was seen a handful of times. The chain uses TRBV7-2 and TRBJ2-2, with TRBD2 matching over 8 bases. The germline V gene encodes CDR1 SGHTA and CDR2 FQGNSA. This CDR3 is 16 amino acids long. Trimming at V came to 4 bases and at J to 2 bases, leaving 6 bases not matched to a gene. The chain's CDR3 is CASSSVSGGNTGELFF. The CDR3 bases are TGTGCCAGCAGCTCGGTCAGCGGGGGCAACACCGGGGAGCTGTTTTTT.

The V call is TRBV27, the J call TRBJ1-1; 11 bases map to TRBD1. Losses at the gene ends were 6 bases for V and 5 bases for J; bases not matched to a gene: 11. This CDR3 contains 16 residues. Germline values: CDR1 MNHEY, CDR2 SMNVEV (reference sequence). The CDR3 DNA sequence: TGTGCCAGCAGCAGGACAGGGGGCCCCTTAGGTACTGAAGCTTTCTTT. Translation gives CASSRTGGPLGTEAFF.

The rearrangement uses TRBV7-2 and TRBJ1-2, with D hard to call. Germline loops: CDR1 SGHTA, CDR2 FQGNSA. V gave up 2 bases and J gave up 2 bases, with 6 bases separating them. The CDR3 has 13 residues. The chain's CDR3 is CASSLNTNYGYTF. The CDR3, as DNA: TGTGCCAGCAGCTTAAACACAAACTATGGCTACACCTTC.